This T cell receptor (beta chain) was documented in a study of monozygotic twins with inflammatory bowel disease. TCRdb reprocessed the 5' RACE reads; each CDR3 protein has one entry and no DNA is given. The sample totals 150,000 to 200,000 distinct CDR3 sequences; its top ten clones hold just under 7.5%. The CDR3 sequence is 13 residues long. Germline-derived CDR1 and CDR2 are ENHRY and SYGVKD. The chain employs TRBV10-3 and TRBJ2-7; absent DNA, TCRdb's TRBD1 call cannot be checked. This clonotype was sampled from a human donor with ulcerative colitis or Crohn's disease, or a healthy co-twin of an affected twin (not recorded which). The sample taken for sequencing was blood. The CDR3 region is CAISEKTGNEQYF.